The 14 T cell receptor beta chains below all came from one sample that was sequenced in a study of vaccination and CD4 T cells after COVID-19. Sequence data for DNA of cultured CD4+ T cells were generated by the Oncomine TCR Beta short-read assay. TCRdb re-analysed the PCR reads in MiXCR, keeping a single row per CDR3 protein. The data show 11,000 to 15,000 distinct CDR3 sequences, approximately 62% seen once. Treatment in this sample: roughly 11-day PBMC culture with coronavirus spike peptide pools or control peptides (ViraFEST assay). Their cognate antigens are unknown. Sequencing used CD4+ T cells from blood, cultured in vitro. Receptors originate from a human donor who had recovered from COVID-19.

This clonotype appeared a few times. The chain is built from TRBV11-2 and TRBJ2-7, with 8 positions matching TRBD2. The CDR3 is made up of 14 amino acids. Germline V CDR1 and CDR2: SGHAT, FQNNGV. V dropped 6 bases and J dropped 1; count of bases not matched to a gene: 5. The CDR3 sequence is CASRELAESYEQYF. CDR3 sequence (DNA): TGTGCCAGCAGGGAACTAGCGGAATCCTACGAGCAGTACTTC.

This clonotype was found a few times. The genes are TRBV25-1 and TRBJ1-3; 9 nucleotides match TRBD1. V gave up 6 bases and J gave up 6 bases; unmatched junction bases: 9. The CDR3 is made up of 15 amino acids. The V gene's germline CDR1 is MGHDK and CDR2 SYGVNS. As DNA, the CDR3 is TGTGCCAGCAGCGTGGGGACAGGGACGTTAAACACCATATATTTT. Residues: CASSVGTGTLNTIYF.

The chain couples TRBV20-1 to TRBJ2-7, with 13 bases aligning to TRBD2. Germline assignment: CDR1 DFQATT and CDR2 SNEGSKA (reference sequence). V shed 5 bases and J 6 bases; nucleotides not matched to a gene: 4. This CDR3 comprises 13 residues. CDR3 residues: CSAPLAGGGEQYF. The CDR3, as DNA: TGCAGTGCTCCACTAGCGGGAGGGGGCGAGCAGTACTTC.

The chain recombines TRBV7-7 with TRBJ2-5, with D perhaps matching TRBD1 or TRBD2 (5 bases each). Trimming took 1 base from V and 5 from J, leaving 14 bases between them. Per germline, CDR1 SSHAT and CDR2 FNYEAQ (reference sequence). The CDR3 is 15 residues long. The CDR3 nucleotides are TGTGCCAGCAGCTTAGGTGCCCTAGCAGGGGAGACCCAGTACTTC. It translates to CASSLGALAGETQYF.

This rearrangement joins TRBV14 to TRBJ1-2; TRBD1 is a possible D gene (5 bases). Deletions cut 2 bases from V and 4 bases from J, with 14 bases between. The CDR3 extends over 15 amino acids. From germline, CDR1 is SGHDN and CDR2 FVKESK. The CDR3 DNA is TGTGCCAGCAGCCAATCCGGGGGGGGTGCCTATGGCTACACCTTC. Translation: CASSQSGGGAYGYTF.

The chain combines TRBV4-2 with TRBJ2-3; the D is unclear. V was clipped by 8 bases and J by 2 bases, with 11 bases between them. CDR1 is LGHNA and CDR2 is YNFKEQ in the germline V gene. The CDR3 spans 13 residues. CDR3 loop: CASRPDVTDTQYF. CDR3 in DNA: TGTGCCAGCCGACCAGATGTCACAGATACGCAGTATTTT.

V and J are TRBV7-2 and TRBJ2-1; 8 nucleotides agree with TRBD1. V dropped 5 bases and J dropped 3; count of bases not matched to a gene: 6. This CDR3 contains 15 residues. In germline, CDR1 is SGHTA, CDR2 FQGNSA. CDR3 nucleotides: TGTGCCAGCAGCACGGACAGGGTGGGCTACAATGAGCAGTTCTTC. Protein: CASSTDRVGYNEQFF.

The rearrangement links TRBV2 to TRBJ2-2; perhaps TRBD2 as D (5 bases). V gave up 1 base and J gave up 6 bases, with 12 bases separating them. From germline, CDR1 is SNHLY and CDR2 FYNNEI. The CDR3 covers 15 residues. The CDR3 coding sequence is TGTGCCAGCAGTGAAGAGATGGGAGAGGCCGGGGAGCTGTTTTTT. Translation gives CASSEEMGEAGELFF.

This clonotype was found a few times. V gene TRBV30 combines with J gene TRBJ1-5; possibly TRBD1 for D (5 bases). Trimming cost V 0 bases and J 5 bases, with 8 bases left between them. The CDR3 length is 13 residues. CDR1 and CDR2 from the germline V gene are GTSNPN and SVGIG (reference sequence). CDR3 sequence reads: CAWSVQGDQPQHF. The DNA of the CDR3 is TGTGCCTGGAGTGTTCAGGGAGATCAGCCCCAGCATTTT.

V usage is TRBV11-1 and J usage is TRBJ2-5, with 13 nucleotides matching TRBD2. Germline CDR1 is SGHAT and CDR2 is FQDESV (reference sequence). The CDR3 contains 17 residues. J was trimmed by 3 bases and V by 6 bases; bases with no gene match: 10. The CDR3: CASSSRTSGRSEETQYF. The DNA for the CDR3 is TGTGCCAGCAGTTCCAGGACTAGCGGGAGAAGTGAAGAGACCCAGTACTTC.

This chain uses TRBV24-1 with TRBJ1-5; 7 nucleotides match TRBD1. Germline CDR1 KGHDR, CDR2 SFDVKD. This CDR3 spans 13 amino acids. The V gene end was trimmed by 6 bases and the J gene end by 9 bases; junction bases not matched to a gene: 7. CDR3 bases: TGTGCCACCAGTCCGGGACAGACATGGCCCCAGCATTTT. Protein sequence: CATSPGQTWPQHF.

The chain recombines TRBV20-1 with TRBJ2-1, with 8 bases fitting TRBD2. This CDR3 has 14 amino acids. Germline trimming cut 4 bases from V and 0 bases from J; bases unmatched to any gene: 2. Germline V gives CDR1 DFQATT, CDR2 SNEGSKA (reference sequence). CDR3 DNA sequence: TGCAGTGCTAATAGCGGGACCTCCTACAATGAGCAGTTCTTC. Its translation is CSANSGTSYNEQFF.

This chain connects TRBV2 to TRBJ1-1; 8 nucleotides align to TRBD1. Germline CDR1 reads SNHLY; CDR2 reads FYNNEI. The CDR3 contains 17 residues. With 7 bases clipped from V and 0 bases from J, the junction kept 13 bases outside the gene matches. CDR3 DNA: TGTGCCAGCAACCACAGGGGGGTGGTCATCATGAACACTGAAGCTTTCTTT. Translation: CASNHRGVVIMNTEAFF.

This clonotype appeared a single time. This chain links TRBV28 with TRBJ1-2, with D unresolved. V was shortened by 2 bases and J by 9 bases, with 7 bases between the two germline ends. From germline, CDR1 is MDHEN and CDR2 SYDVKM. The CDR3 loop spans 11 amino acids. As DNA, the CDR3 is TGTGCCAGCAGTTTAGACGGCAGCTACACCTTC. This codes for CASSLDGSYTF.